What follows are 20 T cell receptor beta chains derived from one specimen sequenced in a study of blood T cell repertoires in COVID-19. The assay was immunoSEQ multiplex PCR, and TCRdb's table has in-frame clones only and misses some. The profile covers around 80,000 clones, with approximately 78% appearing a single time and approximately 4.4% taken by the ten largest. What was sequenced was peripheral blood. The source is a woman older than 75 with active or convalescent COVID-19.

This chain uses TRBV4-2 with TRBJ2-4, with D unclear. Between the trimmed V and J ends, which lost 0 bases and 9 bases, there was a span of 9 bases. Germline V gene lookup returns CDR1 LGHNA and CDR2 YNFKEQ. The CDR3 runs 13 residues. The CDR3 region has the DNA TGTGCCAGCAGCCAAGATTGGCGAGGCATTCAGTACTTC. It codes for CASSQDWRGIQYF.

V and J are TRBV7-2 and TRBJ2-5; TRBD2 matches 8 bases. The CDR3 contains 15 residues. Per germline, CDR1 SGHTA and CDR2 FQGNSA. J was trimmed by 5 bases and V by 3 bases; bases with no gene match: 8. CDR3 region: CASSFSSGGRETQYF. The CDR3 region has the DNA TGTGCCAGCAGCTTTTCATCGGGGGGGCGTGAGACCCAGTACTTC. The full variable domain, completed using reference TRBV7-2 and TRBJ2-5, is GAGVSQSPSNKVTEKGKDVELRCDPISGHTALYWYRQSLGQGLEFLIYFQGNSAPDKSGLPSDRFSAERTGGSVSTLTIQRTQQEDSAVYLCASSFSSGGRETQYFGPGTRLLVL.

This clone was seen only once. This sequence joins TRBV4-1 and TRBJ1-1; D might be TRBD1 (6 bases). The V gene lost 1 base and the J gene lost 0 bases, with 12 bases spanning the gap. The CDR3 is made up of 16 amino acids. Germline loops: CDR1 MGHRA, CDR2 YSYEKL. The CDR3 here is CASSQATGRVNTEAFF. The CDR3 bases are TGCGCCAGCAGCCAAGCTACAGGGCGCGTGAACACTGAAGCTTTCTTT.

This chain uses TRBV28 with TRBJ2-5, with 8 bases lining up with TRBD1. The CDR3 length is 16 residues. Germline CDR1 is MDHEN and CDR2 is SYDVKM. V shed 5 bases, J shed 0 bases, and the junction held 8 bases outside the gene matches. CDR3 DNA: TGTGCCAGCAGTCTCCCCCGGGACAGGTACCAAGAGACCCAGTACTTC. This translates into CASSLPRDRYQETQYF.

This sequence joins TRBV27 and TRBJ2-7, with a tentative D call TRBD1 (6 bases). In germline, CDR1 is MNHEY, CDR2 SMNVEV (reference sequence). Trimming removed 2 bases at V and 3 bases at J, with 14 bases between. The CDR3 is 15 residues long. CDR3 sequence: CASSLVRGSIYEQYF. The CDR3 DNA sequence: TGTGCCAGCAGTTTAGTTAGGGGGTCCATCTACGAGCAGTACTTC.

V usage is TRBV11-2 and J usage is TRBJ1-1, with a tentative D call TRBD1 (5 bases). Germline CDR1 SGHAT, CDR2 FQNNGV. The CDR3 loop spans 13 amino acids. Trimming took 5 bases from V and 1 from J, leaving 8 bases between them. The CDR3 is CASSLTGNTEAFF. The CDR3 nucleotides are TGTGCCAGCAGCCTCACAGGGAACACTGAAGCTTTCTTT.

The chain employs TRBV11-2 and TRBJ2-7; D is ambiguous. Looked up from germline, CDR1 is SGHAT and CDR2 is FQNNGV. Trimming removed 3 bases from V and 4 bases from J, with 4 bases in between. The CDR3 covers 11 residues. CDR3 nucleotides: TGTGCCAGCAGCTTTAAATACGAGCAGTACTTC. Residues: CASSFKYEQYF.

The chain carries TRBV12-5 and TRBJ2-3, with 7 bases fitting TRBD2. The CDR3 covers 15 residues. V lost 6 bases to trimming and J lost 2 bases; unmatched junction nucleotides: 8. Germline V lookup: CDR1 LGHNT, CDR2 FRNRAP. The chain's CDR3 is CASGTGGPDTDTQYF. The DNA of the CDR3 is TGTGCTAGTGGGACGGGGGGTCCTGACACAGATACGCAGTATTTT.

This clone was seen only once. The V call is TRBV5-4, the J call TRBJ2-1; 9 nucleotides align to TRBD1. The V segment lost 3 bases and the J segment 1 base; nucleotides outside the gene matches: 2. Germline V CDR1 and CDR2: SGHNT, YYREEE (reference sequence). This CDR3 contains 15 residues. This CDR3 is CASSSGQGSYNEQFF. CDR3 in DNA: TGTGCCAGCAGCTCGGGACAGGGTTCCTACAATGAGCAGTTCTTC.

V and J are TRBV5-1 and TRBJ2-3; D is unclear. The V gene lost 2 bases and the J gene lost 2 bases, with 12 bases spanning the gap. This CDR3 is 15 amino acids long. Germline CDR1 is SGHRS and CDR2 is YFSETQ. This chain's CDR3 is CASSFLGLATDTQYF. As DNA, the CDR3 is TGCGCCAGCAGCTTTTTGGGCCTTGCCACAGATACGCAGTATTTT.

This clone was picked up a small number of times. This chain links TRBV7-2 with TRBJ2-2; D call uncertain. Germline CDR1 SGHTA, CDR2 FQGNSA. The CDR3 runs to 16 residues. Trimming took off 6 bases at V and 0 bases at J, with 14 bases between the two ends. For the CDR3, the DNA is TGTGCCAGCAGTTACAAGGTACAGACGAACACCGGGGAGCTGTTTTTT. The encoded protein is CASSYKVQTNTGELFF.

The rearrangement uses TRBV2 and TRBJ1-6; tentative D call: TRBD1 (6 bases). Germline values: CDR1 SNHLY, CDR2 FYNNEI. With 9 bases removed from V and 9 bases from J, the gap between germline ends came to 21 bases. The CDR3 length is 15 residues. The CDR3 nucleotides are TGTGCCAGTGGCCCCCAACAGGGAGTATCTTCACCCCTCCACTTT. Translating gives CASGPQQGVSSPLHF.

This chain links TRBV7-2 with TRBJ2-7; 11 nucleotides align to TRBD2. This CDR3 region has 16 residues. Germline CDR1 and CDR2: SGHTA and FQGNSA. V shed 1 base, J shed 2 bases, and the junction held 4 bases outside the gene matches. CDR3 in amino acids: CASSLVGSGGAYEQYF. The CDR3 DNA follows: TGTGCCAGCAGCTTAGTCGGTAGCGGGGGGGCCTACGAGCAGTACTTC.

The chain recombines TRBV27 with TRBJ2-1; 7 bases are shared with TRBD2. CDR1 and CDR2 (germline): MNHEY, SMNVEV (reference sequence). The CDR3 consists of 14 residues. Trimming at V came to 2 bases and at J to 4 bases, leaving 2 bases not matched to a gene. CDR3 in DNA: TGTGCCAGCAGTTTAGGCGGGAGTTACAATGAGCAGTTCTTC. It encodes CASSLGGSYNEQFF.

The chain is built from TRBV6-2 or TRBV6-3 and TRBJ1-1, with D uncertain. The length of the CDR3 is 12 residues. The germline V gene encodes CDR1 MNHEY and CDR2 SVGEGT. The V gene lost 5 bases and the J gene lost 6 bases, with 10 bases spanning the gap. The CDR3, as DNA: TGTGCCAGCAGTAGGACTGTGCCTGAAGCTTTCTTT. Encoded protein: CASSRTVPEAFF.

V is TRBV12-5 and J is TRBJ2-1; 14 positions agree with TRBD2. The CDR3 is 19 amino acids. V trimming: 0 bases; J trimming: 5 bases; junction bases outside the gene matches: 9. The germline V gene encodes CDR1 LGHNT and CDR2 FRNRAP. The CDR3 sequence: CASGLVLRTSGRRDNEQFF. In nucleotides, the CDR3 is TGTGCTAGTGGTTTGGTACTGCGGACTAGCGGGAGGAGAGACAATGAGCAGTTCTTC.

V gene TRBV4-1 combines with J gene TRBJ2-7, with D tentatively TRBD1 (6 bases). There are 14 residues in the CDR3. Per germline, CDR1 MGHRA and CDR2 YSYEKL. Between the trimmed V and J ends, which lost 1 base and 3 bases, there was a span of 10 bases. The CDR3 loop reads CASSQVTTGYEQYF. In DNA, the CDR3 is TGCGCCAGCAGCCAAGTTACGACAGGCTACGAGCAGTACTTC.

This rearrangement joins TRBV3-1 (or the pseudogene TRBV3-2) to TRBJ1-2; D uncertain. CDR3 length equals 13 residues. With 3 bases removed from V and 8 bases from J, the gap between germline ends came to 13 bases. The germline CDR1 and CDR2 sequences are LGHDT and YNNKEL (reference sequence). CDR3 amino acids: CASSHTHSGGYTF. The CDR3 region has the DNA TGTGCCAGCAGCCATACCCATTCGGGGGGCTACACCTTC.

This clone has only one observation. Here the CDR3 reads CASSPPGVSYNEQFF. Here the CDR3 DNA reads TGTGCCAGCTCACCCCCCGGGGTCTCCTACAATGAGCAGTTCTTC. The rearrangement uses TRBV18 and TRBJ2-1, with D possibly being TRBD2 (5 bases). The CDR3 has 15 residues. Trimming pared 3 bases from V and 0 bases from J, leaving 9 bases between. Germline V gene data show CDR1 as KGHSH and CDR2 as LQKENI.

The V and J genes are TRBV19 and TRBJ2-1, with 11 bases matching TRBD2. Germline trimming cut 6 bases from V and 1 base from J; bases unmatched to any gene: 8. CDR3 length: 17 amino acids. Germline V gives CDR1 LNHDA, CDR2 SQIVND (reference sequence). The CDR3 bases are TGTGCCAGTAGCAGTCCGGGACTAGCGGCTTCCTACAATGAGCAGTTCTTC. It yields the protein CASSSPGLAASYNEQFF.